This paragraph reports one T cell receptor beta chain. As yet, its antigen is unknown. This record belongs to a study of T cells after yellow fever vaccination. Across the study: Libraries from low-cell-number fractions were prepared with the SMART-Seq v4 Ultra Low Input RNA kit. General study results and limits: Clones from primary vaccination mostly reappeared after the booster (approximately 95% CD4, over 85% CD8). Of the clonotypes, a small share occurred in both CD4 and CD8 compartments.

UMIs were added to TCR cDNA along with a universal primer site when it was made by 5'RACE template switching. TCRdb reanalysed the 5' RACE reads using MiXCR and keeps one entry per CDR3 protein. This sample yields approximately 250,000 distinct CDR3 sequences, of which 6% to 8% are seen a single time; around 1.1% belongs to the top ten. After removal of 6 bases from V and 1 base from J, the junction contained 10 bases not matched to a gene. Germline CDR1 is KGHDR and CDR2 is SFDVKD. The CDR3 contains 16 residues. V gene TRBV24-1 combines with J gene TRBJ2-5, with 7 bases lining up with TRBD2. Sequenced material: CD4+ T cells sorted from PBMCs, taken on the day of the yellow fever booster vaccination. The sequence was collected from a man younger than 45 who received the YFV17D yellow fever vaccine. For the CDR3, the DNA is TGTGCCACCAGTCGCGGGGGTATGGGCCTCCAAGAGACCCAGTACTTC. Its protein product is CATSRGGMGLQETQYF.